These 21 T cell receptor beta chains came from one sample sequenced in a study of cytomegalovirus exposure and HLA in healthy donors. Amplification used 60 Vbeta primers and 13 Jbeta primers. The table came from immunoSEQ multiplex PCR; TCRdb's copy has only in-frame clones and leaves some out. The sample comprises under 90,000 clones, about two thirds of which are singletons, and roughly 7.6% rests with the top ten. Sample: PBMCs. Receptors were obtained from a man aged 35 to 55 in good health and CMV-seropositive.

The chain is built from TRBV5-1 and TRBJ1-1, with D possibly being TRBD1 (6 bases). The V gene's germline CDR1 is SGHRS and CDR2 YFSETQ. The V end lost 1 base, the J end lost 0 bases, and 7 bases lay between the germline ends. This CDR3 has 14 amino acids. The CDR3 is CASSLQGMNTEAFF. DNA for the CDR3: TGCGCCAGCAGCTTGCAGGGGATGAACACTGAAGCTTTCTTT. Full variable domain (remainder filled in from reference TRBV5-1 and TRBJ1-1): KAGVTQTPRYLIKTRGQQVTLSCSPISGHRSVSWYQQTPGQGLQFLFEYFSETQRNKGNFPGRFSGRQFSNSRSEMNVSTLELGDSALYLCASSLQGMNTEAFFGQGTRLTVV.

V usage is TRBV19 and J usage is TRBJ1-1; D call uncertain. V lost 3 bases and J 3 bases, leaving 14 bases between the germline ends. The CDR3 covers 15 residues. In germline, CDR1 is LNHDA, CDR2 SQIVND (reference sequence). CDR3 in DNA: TGTGCCAGTAGTATCGATAACAGAGAGTACACTGAAGCTTTCTTT. This translates into CASSIDNREYTEAFF. Using reference TRBV19 and TRBJ1-1 for the parts outside the CDR3, the full variable domain is DGGITQSPKYLFRKEGQNVTLSCEQNLNHDAMYWYRQDPGQGLRLIYYSQIVNDFQKGDIAEGYSVSREKKESFPLTVTSAQKNPTAFYLCASSIDNREYTEAFFGQGTRLTVV.

In DNA, the CDR3 is TGTGCCAGCAGCTCCAGAGAAGGGGGCACTGAAGCTTTCTTT. This encodes CASSSREGGTEAFF. The genes are TRBV7-2 and TRBJ1-1; possible D gene TRBD1, 6 bases. Trimming shortened V by 4 bases and J by 4 bases, and 13 bases separated the two germline ends. The CDR3 consists of 14 residues. In germline, CDR1 is SGHTA, CDR2 FQGNSA. Full variable domain (rest looked up from reference TRBV7-2 and TRBJ1-1): GAGVSQSPSNKVTEKGKDVELRCDPISGHTALYWYRQSLGQGLEFLIYFQGNSAPDKSGLPSDRFSAERTGGSVSTLTIQRTQQEDSAVYLCASSSREGGTEAFFGQGTRLTVV.

The rearrangement links TRBV9 to TRBJ2-1; tentatively, D is TRBD1 (5 bases). In germline, CDR1 is SGDLS, CDR2 YYNGEE. This CDR3 is 16 amino acids long. Trimming stripped 0 bases from V and 0 bases from J, with 10 bases between. CDR3 region: CASSVAQGSSYNEQFF. The DNA for the CDR3 is TGTGCCAGCAGCGTAGCGCAGGGTAGCTCCTACAATGAGCAGTTCTTC. Drawing the rest from reference TRBV9 and TRBJ2-1, the complete variable domain is DSGVTQTPKHLITATGQRVTLRCSPRSGDLSVYWYQQSLDQGLQFLIQYYNGEERAKGNILERFSAQQFPDLHSELNLSSLELGDSALYFCASSVAQGSSYNEQFFGPGTRLTVL.

This chain connects TRBV9 to TRBJ2-2; D gene unclear. The length of the CDR3 is 16 residues. The V gene lost 4 bases and the J gene lost 2 bases, with 15 bases spanning the gap. Germline V lookup: CDR1 SGDLS, CDR2 YYNGEE. CDR3 nucleotides: TGTGCCAGCAGCTTGTCCGGGTTGACCAACACCGGGGAGCTGTTTTTT. Protein product: CASSLSGLTNTGELFF.

J is TRBJ1-1 and V is TRBV7-8; 9 positions match TRBD1. Germline loops: CDR1 SGHVS, CDR2 FQNEAQ. Losses at the gene ends were 2 bases for V and 4 bases for J; bases not matched to a gene: 8. The CDR3 is made up of 16 amino acids. The CDR3 nucleotides are TGTGCCAGCAGCTTAAACCAGGGGACAGGGAGCACTGAAGCTTTCTTT. This gives the protein CASSLNQGTGSTEAFF. The full variable domain, its missing parts supplied by reference TRBV7-8 and TRBJ1-1, is GAGVSQSPRYKVAKRGQDVALRCDPISGHVSLFWYQQALGQGPEFLTYFQNEAQLDKSGLPSDRFFAERPEGSVSTLKIQRTQQEDSAVYLCASSLNQGTGSTEAFFGQGTRLTVV.

The V call is TRBV6-6, the J call TRBJ2-3; D is undetermined. Trimming removed 6 bases at V and 4 bases at J, with 8 bases between. This CDR3 has 12 residues. The germline V gene encodes CDR1 MNHNY and CDR2 SVGAGI (reference sequence). CDR3 DNA: TGTGCCAGCAGCTCAACATCAGATACGCAGTATTTT. Translation: CASSSTSDTQYF.

CDR3 amino acids: CASSRQGSRSYGYTF. Written as DNA, the CDR3 is TGTGCCAGCAGTAGACAGGGATCACGGTCCTATGGCTACACCTTC. V gene TRBV27 combines with J gene TRBJ1-2; 7 bases are a match to TRBD1. Trimming at V came to 5 bases and at J to 4 bases, leaving 10 bases not matched to a gene. The CDR3 runs to 15 residues. The germline CDR1 and CDR2 sequences are MNHEY and SMNVEV (reference sequence).

This clone came up a few times. One end of the junction does not line up with germline, which may come from a read error. This chain links TRBV11-3 with TRBJ1-2; a weak D match, TRBD1 (5 bases). Germline CDR1 reads SGHNT; CDR2 reads YENEEA. The CDR3 loop spans 15 amino acids. This CDR3 is CASSFTSQVLIGEDF. The CDR3 coding sequence is TGTGCCAGCAGCTTTACGTCACAGGTCCTCATAGGGGAAGACTTC.

The rearrangement uses TRBV19 and TRBJ1-5, with 8 bases aligning to TRBD1. Germline V gene lookup returns CDR1 LNHDA and CDR2 SQIVND (reference sequence). CDR3 length: 16 residues. With V trimmed by 5 bases and J by 7 bases, 13 bases remained unmatched. The CDR3 nucleotides are TGTGCCAGTAGTCCCCGGACAGGGAGGGCTGGCCAGCCCCAGCATTTT. This gives the protein CASSPRTGRAGQPQHF.

The CDR3 region is CASSDQHATNEKLFF. The CDR3 DNA reads TGTGCCAGCAGTGACCAACACGCAACTAATGAAAAACTGTTTTTT. The chain carries TRBV25-1 and TRBJ1-4; D unresolved. Germline assignment: CDR1 MGHDK and CDR2 SYGVNS. Trimming pared 3 bases from V and 0 bases from J, leaving 8 bases between. The CDR3 is 15 residues long.

V usage is TRBV11-2 and J usage is TRBJ2-7; 8 bases line up with TRBD1. Per the germline V gene, CDR1 is SGHAT and CDR2 is FQNNGV. Trimming cost V 3 bases and J 6 bases; bases outside gene matches: 7. The CDR3 spans 14 residues. Here the CDR3 reads CASSFGRGPVEQYF. Here the CDR3 DNA reads TGTGCCAGCAGCTTTGGCAGGGGGCCTGTCGAGCAGTACTTC. Full variable domain (rest looked up from reference TRBV11-2 and TRBJ2-7): EAGVAQSPRYKIIEKRQSVAFWCNPISGHATLYWYQQILGQGPKLLIQFQNNGVVDDSQLPKDRFSAERLKGVDSTLKIQPAKLEDSAVYLCASSFGRGPVEQYFGPGTRLTVT.

Sample share makes this clone large. This sequence joins TRBV28 and TRBJ2-3; 10 bases map to TRBD2. Per germline, CDR1 MDHEN and CDR2 SYDVKM. With 4 bases clipped from V and 2 bases from J, the junction kept 9 bases outside the gene matches. The CDR3 runs to 17 residues. This CDR3 is CASSSLLAGADTDTQYF. The CDR3 bases are TGTGCCAGCAGTTCACTTCTAGCGGGGGCCGACACAGATACGCAGTATTTT.

The sample holds a few counts of this clone. The chain uses TRBV19 and TRBJ1-5, with D possibly matching TRBD1 (6 bases). The germline V gene encodes CDR1 LNHDA and CDR2 SQIVND (reference sequence). V lost 0 bases, J lost 3 bases, and 9 bases lay in between. The CDR3 is 15 residues long. This CDR3 reads CASSIDRGNNQPQHF. CDR3 DNA: TGTGCCAGTAGTATAGACAGGGGAAACAATCAGCCCCAGCATTTT.

On this clone: A junction end diverges from the germline sequence, so it may reflect a read error. This CDR3 reads CASSVEGRPGNTIYF. The CDR3, as DNA: TGTGCCAGCAGCGTAGAGGGCCGACCGGGAAATACCATATATTTT. The chain links TRBV9 to TRBJ1-3; D is ambiguous. CDR1 is SGDLS and CDR2 is YYNGEE in the germline V gene. The CDR3 loop spans 15 amino acids.

As to this clone: This CDR3 is also generated by other DNA sequences in the sample. The chain combines TRBV6-6 with TRBJ1-5; 8 bases are shared with TRBD1. With V trimmed by 2 bases and J by 2 bases, 5 bases remained unmatched. The CDR3 has 16 amino acids. Germline CDR1 reads MNHNY; CDR2 reads SVGAGI (reference sequence). CDR3 sequence reads: CASSYGTGSGNQPQHF. As DNA, the CDR3 is TGTGCCAGCAGTTACGGGACAGGTTCGGGCAATCAGCCCCAGCATTTT.

The V call is TRBV27, the J call TRBJ1-5; 10 nucleotides match TRBD1. The V and J ends lost 2 bases and 7 bases, in that order; junction bases with no gene match: 2. The CDR3 sequence is 14 residues long. In germline, CDR1 is MNHEY, CDR2 SMNVEV (reference sequence). The CDR3 region has the DNA TGTGCCAGCAGTTTAGGGACAGGGGACCAGCCCCAGCATTTT. This codes for CASSLGTGDQPQHF.

With respect to this clone: Other DNA sequences from this sample encode an identical CDR3 as well. This chain joins TRBV6-5 and TRBJ1-3, with 9 positions matching TRBD1. The germline V gene has CDR1 MNHEY and CDR2 SVGAGI. V was pared by 4 bases and J by 6 bases, with 4 bases of the junction left unmatched. The CDR3 is 14 residues long. CDR3 region: CASSSWDRANTIYF. The CDR3 DNA follows: TGTGCCAGCAGTTCCTGGGACAGGGCAAACACCATATATTTT.

This clone was seen a single time. The chain is built from TRBV9 and TRBJ1-2; D is uncertain. Germline V gene lookup returns CDR1 SGDLS and CDR2 YYNGEE. Trimming shortened V by 3 bases and J by 3 bases, and 15 bases separated the two germline ends. The CDR3 length is 15 residues. CDR3 nucleotide sequence: TGTGCCAGCAGCGCGCCCCTAGACGGTCACTATGGCTACACCTTC. It yields the protein CASSAPLDGHYGYTF.

This sequence joins TRBV29-1 and TRBJ1-1; D uncertain. Germline V CDR1 and CDR2: SQVTM, ANQGSEA. The length of the CDR3 is 10 residues. V lost 5 bases to trimming and J lost 7 bases, with 8 bases between them. The CDR3 sequence: CSVSLNEAFF. The CDR3 bases are TGCAGCGTTTCCTTAAATGAAGCTTTCTTT. Full variable domain (rest looked up from reference TRBV29-1 and TRBJ1-1): SAVISQKPSRDICQRGTSLTIQCQVDSQVTMMFWYRQQPGQSLTLIATANQGSEATYESGFVIDKFPISRPNLTFSTLTVSNMSPEDSSIYLCSVSLNEAFFGQGTRLTVV.

The chain couples TRBV5-1 to TRBJ2-1; 9 positions agree with TRBD2. There are 16 residues in the CDR3. Germline CDR1 and CDR2: SGHRS and YFSETQ. With V trimmed by 4 bases and J by 7 bases, 12 bases remained unmatched. The CDR3 coding sequence is TGCGCCAGCAGCCCCCCCCTAGCGGGGTTCTATAATGAGCAGTTCTTC. Encoded protein: CASSPPLAGFYNEQFF. Full variable domain (rest looked up from reference TRBV5-1 and TRBJ2-1): KAGVTQTPRYLIKTRGQQVTLSCSPISGHRSVSWYQQTPGQGLQFLFEYFSETQRNKGNFPGRFSGRQFSNSRSEMNVSTLELGDSALYLCASSPPLAGFYNEQFFGPGTRLTVL.